This TCR beta chain was identified during a study of CXCR3-negative and CXCR3-positive naive CD8 T cells. General observations from the study: Surface CD5 looked about the same in the naive subsets, so the authors worked out TCR strength from TRB CDR3 properties. CXCR3 levels fell partly with cryopreservation; most assays relied on fresh PBMCs. Similar TRBV-TRBJ gene usage was seen in naive CXCR3-negative and CXCR3-positive cells, but not in memory cells. For memory CD8+ cells diversity was much lower, but both naive subsets had comparably high diversity.

cDNA libraries for TRB were generated by 5' RACE incorporating UMI labels. TCRdb reprocessed the 5' RACE reads and reports one entry per CDR3 protein, with no DNA. The repertoire shows about 56,000 distinct CDR3 sequences; the top ten hold approximately 22%. Looked up from germline, CDR1 is SQVTM and CDR2 is ANQGSEA. The CDR3 is 15 amino acids. About this clonotype: Its antigen is unknown.

The TCR comes from a human donor in good health. Some clones in this sample may be carry-over from other donors' samples. Sequenced sample: memory CD8+ T cells from blood. V and J are TRBV29-1 and TRBJ1-3. CDR3 amino acids: CSVEDLGAAGNTIYF. The full variable domain, its missing parts supplied by reference TRBV29-1 and TRBJ1-3, is SAVISQKPSRDICQRGTSLTIQCQVDSQVTMMFWYRQQPGQSLTLIATANQGSEATYESGFVIDKFPISRPNLTFSTLTVSNMSPEDSSIYLCSVEDLGAAGNTIYFGEGSWLTVV.